A single sample is the source of the 25 T cell receptor beta chains below, sequenced in a study of T cell responses to AZD1222 COVID-19 vaccine. The protocol was immunoSEQ multiplex PCR, while the TCRdb copy is restricted to in-frame clones and leaves out a portion. The sample lists 65,000 to 75,000 clones, 80% to 85% occurring once. The sample here was peripheral blood, taken on day 0 of AZD1222 vaccination. Every receptor here comes from an adult in good health.

V usage is TRBV5-1 and J usage is TRBJ1-2; D uncertain. V shed 4 bases and J shed 3 bases, with 7 bases lying between them. The CDR3 has 12 residues. Germline lookup yields CDR1 SGHRS and CDR2 YFSETQ. CDR3: CASSRDDYGYTF. CDR3 coding DNA: TGCGCCAGCAGCAGGGATGACTATGGCTACACCTTC.

V is TRBV21-1 and J is TRBJ1-3; the table names TRBD1, a call not compared with the DNA. TRBV21-1 is classified as a pseudogene. The CDR3 is 14 amino acids. The CDR3 sequence: CASRVGHSGNTIYF. In nucleotides, the CDR3 is TGTGCCAGCAGGGTGGGACATTCTGGAAACACCATATATTTT.

This chain links TRBV19 with TRBJ1-2; D is unresolved. CDR1 is LNHDA, CDR2 SQIVND, per germline (reference sequence). The CDR3 has 16 amino acids. V was trimmed by 3 bases and J by 0 bases, leaving 14 bases between them. DNA for the CDR3: TGTGCCAGTAGTATCGAGAGGACCACCCCTAACTATGGCTACACCTTC. This encodes CASSIERTTPNYGYTF.

This sequence joins TRBV10-3 and TRBJ1-1; D not certain. The CDR3 extends over 14 amino acids. Germline V lookup: CDR1 ENHRY, CDR2 SYGVKD. V was shortened by 0 bases and J by 7 bases, with 12 bases between the two germline ends. This CDR3 reads CAISESTSRVEAFF. Here the CDR3 DNA reads TGTGCCATCAGTGAGTCGACGTCTCGTGTTGAAGCTTTCTTT.

The J gene is TRBJ2-2, the V gene TRBV5-4, with 7 bases fitting TRBD1. The J segment lost 3 bases and the V segment lost 4 bases, leaving 9 bases of the junction unmatched. Germline values: CDR1 SGHNT, CDR2 YYREEE (reference sequence). The CDR3 consists of 16 residues. Here the CDR3 DNA reads TGTGCCAGCAGCCCGCCGAGGGACAGATACACCGGGGAGCTGTTTTTT. Protein sequence: CASSPPRDRYTGELFF. The full variable domain, rest sourced from reference TRBV5-4 and TRBJ2-2, is ETGVTQSPTHLIKTRGQQVTLRCSSQSGHNTVSWYQQALGQGPQFIFQYYREEENGRGNFPPRFSGLQFPNYSSELNVNALELDDSALYLCASSPPRDRYTGELFFGEGSRLTVL.

V usage is TRBV25-1 and J usage is TRBJ1-1; D uncertain. The CDR3 is 14 residues long. Germline CDR1 reads MGHDK; CDR2 reads SYGVNS. The V and J ends lost 6 bases and 6 bases respectively, with 17 bases between them. CDR3 DNA sequence: TGTGCCAGCAGGGACTTCTCGGTCGCGGCTGAAGCTTTCTTT. Translating gives CASRDFSVAAEAFF.

The chain is built from TRBV6-5 and TRBJ2-3, with 9 nucleotides matching TRBD2. Looked up from germline, CDR1 is MNHEY and CDR2 is SVGAGI. The CDR3 spans 14 residues. V was clipped by 11 bases and J by 1 base; unmatched bases: 7. CDR3 protein: CASIRTSGTDTQYF. In DNA form, the CDR3 reads TGTGCCTCTATCAGGACTAGCGGCACAGATACGCAGTATTTT.

This clone came up a few times. The chain uses TRBV6-5 and TRBJ2-2, with D possibly being TRBD1 (6 bases). CDR1 and CDR2 from the germline V gene are MNHEY and SVGAGI. The CDR3 has 14 amino acids. Trimming took 6 bases from V and 6 from J, leaving 14 bases between them. DNA of the CDR3: TGTGCCAGCAGAAATACAGGGATCCCCGGGGAGCTGTTTTTT. It is translated as CASRNTGIPGELFF.

This clone was picked up one time. This chain connects TRBV29-1 to TRBJ2-5; the D is unclear. Trimming cost V 3 bases and J 14 bases, with 16 bases left between them. Germline V gene sequence: CDR1 SQVTM, CDR2 ANQGSEA. The CDR3 covers 11 residues. This chain's CDR3 is CSVEMGRNVYF. The CDR3 DNA follows: TGCAGCGTTGAGATGGGAAGGAACGTATACTTC. Together with reference TRBV29-1 and TRBJ2-5, the CDR3 gives the full variable domain: SAVISQKPSRDICQRGTSLTIQCQVDSQVTMMFWYRQQPGQSLTLIATANQGSEATYESGFVIDKFPISRPNLTFSTLTVSNMSPEDSSIYLCSVEMGRNVYFGPGTRLLVL.

The gene calls are TRBV7-9 and TRBJ1-4, with D possibly matching TRBD1 (5 bases). Looked up from germline, CDR1 is SEHNR and CDR2 is FQNEAQ (reference sequence). The length of the CDR3 is 14 residues. V was shortened by 0 bases and J by 7 bases, with 9 bases between the two germline ends. The CDR3 protein is CASSLAGDGEKLFF. In DNA form, the CDR3 reads TGTGCCAGCAGCTTAGCAGGGGATGGTGAAAAACTGTTTTTT.

The chain employs TRBV19 and TRBJ2-1; D remains ambiguous. V was cut by 3 bases and J by 0 bases, with 9 bases left in between. The CDR3 totals 15 residues. From germline, CDR1 is LNHDA and CDR2 SQIVND (reference sequence). CDR3 sequence reads: CASSMADPSYNEQFF. In DNA, the CDR3 is TGTGCCAGTAGTATGGCTGATCCCTCCTACAATGAGCAGTTCTTC.

This rearrangement joins TRBV28 to TRBJ2-7; 10 bases are a match to TRBD2. The CDR3 is 14 residues long. The germline V gene encodes CDR1 MDHEN and CDR2 SYDVKM. J lost 2 bases, V lost 11 bases, and 9 bases had no gene match. Written as DNA, the CDR3 is TGTGCCGCTTGTCTAGCGGGAGTTACCTACGAGCAGTACTTC. This gives the protein CAACLAGVTYEQYF.

The chain has TRBV28 and TRBJ1-2, with 7 bases aligning to TRBD1. The CDR3 length is 14 residues. The V gene end was trimmed by 4 bases and the J gene end by 4 bases; junction bases not matched to a gene: 6. The germline gives CDR1 MDHEN, CDR2 SYDVKM. The CDR3 protein is CASSSGQAPYGYTF. CDR3 nucleotides: TGTGCCAGCAGTTCAGGACAGGCCCCCTATGGCTACACCTTC.

The chain joins TRBV4-3 to TRBJ2-7; 7 bases line up with TRBD1. The CDR3 is 16 residues long. Trimming removed 0 bases from V and 2 bases from J; junction bases left unmatched: 7. Per germline, CDR1 LGHNA and CDR2 YSLEER. The CDR3 protein is CASSQDPGGEAYEQYF. The DNA of the CDR3 is TGCGCCAGCAGCCAAGACCCAGGGGGTGAAGCCTACGAGCAGTACTTC.

The J gene is TRBJ2-4, the V gene TRBV6-6, with TRBD1 matching 8 bases. V lost 4 bases and J lost 8; bases outside the gene matches: 13. The CDR3 runs 16 residues. Germline V gives CDR1 MNHNY, CDR2 SVGAGI (reference sequence). The chain's CDR3 is CASSSPDRGRKDIQYF. CDR3 nucleotides: TGTGCCAGCAGTTCCCCCGACAGGGGACGGAAAGACATTCAGTACTTC.

The chain couples TRBV6-6 to TRBJ1-3; D unresolved. The CDR3 extends over 16 amino acids. V shed 6 bases and J shed 4 bases, with 19 bases lying between them. Germline CDR1 and CDR2: MNHNY and SVGAGI (reference sequence). CDR3 in DNA: TGTGCCAGCAGGAAAGGCCCGAGGAATGTCGGAAACACCATATATTTT. It yields the protein CASRKGPRNVGNTIYF.

The gene calls are TRBV10-3 and TRBJ1-3, with unresolved D. This CDR3 contains 15 residues. Germline CDR1 ENHRY, CDR2 SYGVKD. Trimming cost V 2 bases and J 0 bases, with 8 bases left between them. The CDR3 protein is CAISEGQLSGNTIYF. In DNA form, the CDR3 reads TGTGCCATCAGTGAGGGGCAGCTCTCTGGAAACACCATATATTTT.

This chain connects TRBV18 to TRBJ1-5; no reliable D call. Germline-derived CDR1 and CDR2 are KGHSH and LQKENI. Trimming stripped 6 bases from V and 0 bases from J, with 15 bases between. The CDR3 runs 16 residues. The CDR3 nucleotides are TGTGCCAGCTCCACGGGCAGTCAGACTAGCAATCAGCCCCAGCATTTT. This gives the protein CASSTGSQTSNQPQHF.

J is TRBJ2-2 and V is TRBV28, with TRBD1 identical over 10 bases. This CDR3 has 15 amino acids. The germline V gene encodes CDR1 MDHEN and CDR2 SYDVKM. The V and J ends lost 3 bases and 6 bases, in that order; junction bases with no gene match: 4. This chain's CDR3 is CASSLTGGGSGELFF. In DNA form, the CDR3 reads TGTGCCAGCAGTTTGACAGGGGGCGGCTCCGGGGAGCTGTTTTTT.

The rearrangement links TRBV6-6 to TRBJ2-1, with D maybe TRBD2 (7 bases). From germline, CDR1 is MNHNY and CDR2 SVGAGI (reference sequence). The V end lost 2 bases, the J end lost 10 bases, and 21 bases lay between the germline ends. The CDR3 is 16 amino acids. In DNA, the CDR3 is TGTGCCAGCAGTTACGGAACCGGGACACGGGAGGTGGAGCAGTTCTTC. It is translated as CASSYGTGTREVEQFF.

The gene calls are TRBV29-1 and TRBJ1-1, with 12 bases lining up with TRBD1. With V trimmed by 4 bases and J by 0 bases, 0 bases remained unmatched. Germline CDR1 and CDR2: SQVTM and ANQGSEA. The CDR3 extends over 14 amino acids. The CDR3 sequence is CSVGDRGLNTEAFF. In DNA form, the CDR3 reads TGCAGCGTTGGGGACAGGGGGCTGAACACTGAAGCTTTCTTT. Using reference TRBV29-1 and TRBJ1-1 for the parts outside the CDR3, the full variable domain is SAVISQKPSRDICQRGTSLTIQCQVDSQVTMMFWYRQQPGQSLTLIATANQGSEATYESGFVIDKFPISRPNLTFSTLTVSNMSPEDSSIYLCSVGDRGLNTEAFFGQGTRLTVV.

The chain uses TRBV7-8 and TRBJ2-5, with 9 bases matching TRBD2. V was clipped by 4 bases and J by 5 bases; unmatched bases: 8. Germline-derived CDR1 and CDR2 are SGHVS and FQNEAQ. The CDR3 extends over 15 amino acids. CDR3 region: CASSSQRGARETQYF. The CDR3 nucleotides read TGTGCCAGCAGCTCGCAGCGGGGGGCCCGTGAGACCCAGTACTTC.

This chain joins TRBV6-5 and TRBJ1-5; D possibly corresponds to TRBD1 (5 bases). Trimming shortened V by 5 bases and J by 4 bases, and 15 bases separated the two germline ends. Germline CDR1 and CDR2: MNHEY and SVGAGI. The CDR3 runs to 15 residues. The CDR3 coding sequence is TGTGCCAGCAGTCCTACCTACTCAGGGAATCAGCCCCAGCATTTT. Translating gives CASSPTYSGNQPQHF.

The gene calls are TRBV19 and TRBJ1-3; 11 positions agree with TRBD1. Germline values: CDR1 LNHDA, CDR2 SQIVND (reference sequence). The CDR3 runs to 19 residues. V shed 7 bases and J 4 bases; nucleotides not matched to a gene: 18. The CDR3 nucleotides read TGTGCCAGTAAATCCAGTCCCGGGACAGGGGGAATCTCCGGAAACACCATATATTTT. It specifies CASKSSPGTGGISGNTIYF.

The chain has TRBV5-1 and TRBJ1-2; no clear D gene. CDR1 and CDR2 (germline): SGHRS, YFSETQ. The CDR3 length is 14 residues. Between the trimmed V and J ends, which lost 1 base and 3 bases, there was a span of 10 bases. The CDR3 nucleotides are TGCGCCAGCAGCTTGAAGGTGAAAGACTATGGCTACACCTTC. It codes for CASSLKVKDYGYTF.